The source of this T cell receptor (beta chain) is a study of T cell responses to AZD1222 COVID-19 vaccine. On this clone itself: Antigen specificity is unknown.

There are 15 residues in the CDR3. CDR1 and CDR2 from the germline V gene are MNHEY and SMNVEV (reference sequence). V gave up 8 bases and J gave up 0 bases, with 13 bases separating them. Using immunoSEQ multiplex PCR, the repertoire was profiled, and TCRdb retains in-frame clones only, with some absent. This sample yields about 75,000 clones, of which approximately 90% are seen a single time; less than 12% belongs to the top ten. Study outcomes and limitations: Only a handful of AZD1222 recipients, roughly six in all, had baseline seropositivity. No day 14 peak samples; only post-peak repertoires were characterized.

V usage is TRBV27 and J usage is TRBJ1-4, with D possibly being TRBD1 (5 bases). The sequence was obtained from an adult who received the MenACWY meningococcal vaccine as a control. Material: peripheral blood, obtained 28 days after the second dose of the MenACWY control vaccine. The CDR3 protein is CASGKTAATNEKLFF. DNA of the CDR3: TGTGCCAGCGGGAAGACAGCTGCAACTAATGAAAAACTGTTTTTT.